Below, one T cell receptor (beta chain) is given with its context. What antigen it recognizes has not been identified. No base quality values were provided; no much bigger clone lies one nucleotide off. The High Capacity cDNA Reverse Transcription Kit was used to reverse transcribe all of the isolated RNA, meaning that expressed TCRB transcripts were what got sequenced. Deep immunoSEQ sequencing was applied to naive, central memory and regulatory T cell samples, giving an average of approximately 3.8 million total reads per sample. Sorted cells were lysed in RLT buffer and RNA was extracted with DNase-treated RNeasy Micro or Mini kits, depending on cell number. To prevent cross-contamination, every cell subset was processed on its own, while patient and healthy donor samples were processed together. TCRB sequences were amplified from cDNA with the immunoSEQ multiplex PCR, producing 87-bp fragments spanning the CDR3 region. The amplicons were sequenced using the Illumina HiSeq platform. Turning to the authors' computational methods: PCR bias was corrected computationally using synthetic template baselines, and reads within Hamming distance 2 were collapsed, with unmergeable singletons discarded. Reads were aligned against IMGT to assign V, D and J genes, CDR3 length and insertions or deletions at six rearrangement sites. Within each subset, clonotype counts were normalized to sorted cell number, after which true diversity and Gini coefficients were computed with the tcR R package. Repertoire sharing was quantified using the overlap coefficient calculated on TCRB nucleotide sequences. Out-of-frame TCRB sequences from naive cells were analyzed as a proxy for the pre-selection repertoire. TCRdb re-hosts the immuneACCESS table, in-frame sequences only. Its copies lack some clones; in the studies checked, an unresolved V gene accounts for under half of them, and the cause for the rest is not known. The DNA was the basis for D and trimming; V, J and clone size are from that table. Within this sample are 400,000 to 500,000 clones, with approximately 14% of them counted one time only. About 0.04% of the sample comes from the top ten.

Each donor gave one peripheral blood draw, averaging about 100 mL, which was collected into heparinised tubes. A BD FACSAria II and a panel including CD45RO, CCR7, CD25, CD127, CD95 and CD27 were used to sort naive, central memory, regulatory and stem cell-like memory CD4+ T cells. All sorted populations exceeded 95% purity. PBMCs were separated immediately by Lymphoprep density gradient centrifugation and were stained directly, without being cultured. Samples were stained and sorted in pairs, with one healthy donor and one patient per experiment, so that batch effects were minimized. The data originate from a study of beta chain features in type 1 diabetes (dated by TCRdb to 2017 to 2018). Describing the broader study: Patients and healthy donors did not differ in mean age, gender distribution, total cell number or subset yield. Naive and central memory subsets were obtained from all 28 donors, but regulatory and stem cell-like memory subsets were isolated from only 8 patients and roughly 8 healthy donors. The study compared the TCRB repertoires of sorted circulating CD4+ T cell subsets in recently diagnosed type 1 diabetes patients with those in matched healthy donors. A total of roughly 100,000,000 sorted cells were examined across all samples, and the number of cells per subset was strongly correlated with RNA yield.

Paper-wide results and their limitations: A moderate but significant shortening of TCRB CDR3 length was observed in type 1 diabetes patients in all four CD4+ subsets. Only small numbers of individuals were included in the HLA sub-analyses, which left unresolved whether HLA type had any influence on TCRB rearrangement. Because cDNA was sequenced instead of genomic DNA, activated cells with high expression could be over-represented, although the groups did not differ in activation or CD3 levels. The naive, central memory and regulatory TCRB repertoires appeared to resemble one another more closely among patients than among healthy donors. Shorter templates might have been favored by PCR, but patient and control samples were amplified and corrected together, so both groups would have been affected equally by any skew. At VDJ recombination sites, patients with type 1 diabetes made fewer insertions and deleted more nucleotides, a pattern implying thymic rearrangement abnormalities.

Sequencing used naive CD4+ T cells from blood. The sample's cell subset or site label, in plain terms: true naive CD4+ T cells. The source is a man aged 25-45 years in good health.

The CDR3: CASSQTGIPWTDTQYF. The DNA sequence is TGCGCCAGCAGCCAAACAGGGATCCCGTGGACGGATACGCAGTATTTT. The rearranged segments are TRBV4-1 and TRBJ2-3; matching of 6 bases hints at TRBD1 as the D gene. V is pared back by 2 bases and J by 6 bases, with 18 bases lying between the germline termini. Spanning cysteine to phenylalanine, the CDR3 consists of 16 amino acids. The CDR3 DNA has 48 bases and is translated from base 1. The CDR1 and CDR2 encoded by the germline V gene are MGHRA and YSYEKL.